The rows below give T cell receptor beta chains drawn from one sample of a study of blood T cell repertoires in COVID-19. Profiled with immunoSEQ multiplex PCR; TCRdb holds only in-frame clones, not every one. The sample carries roughly 500,000 clones, 70% to 90% recorded once. The sample was peripheral blood. The receptor set was obtained from a human donor in a cohort sampled during active COVID-19. Each CDR3 is given with its conserved first and last residue. Each record gives: CDR3 length, V gene, D gene, J gene, clone size, CDR3 protein, CDR3 DNA. The D gene is left open where the match is weak. Part of the rows lack a size; the others show once, few, many or a class for expanded clones.

length: 17; V: TRBV16; D: TRBD2; J: TRBJ2-3; size: .; CDR3: CASSQPGTSGSADTQYF; DNA: TGTGCCAGCAGCCAACCCGGGACTAGCGGGAGTGCAGATACGCAGTATTTT
length: 14; V: TRBV7-8; D: .; J: TRBJ1-2; size: .; CDR3: CASSPPNDRDGYTF; DNA: TGTGCCAGCAGCCCGCCCAACGACAGAGACGGCTACACCTTC
length: 14; V: TRBV28; D: .; J: TRBJ1-5; size: .; CDR3: CASSFDTLVQPQHF; DNA: TGTGCCAGCAGTTTCGACACACTGGTTCAGCCCCAGCATTTT
length: 14; V: TRBV6-5; D: TRBD1; J: TRBJ2-7; size: .; CDR3: CASRPDRGTYEQYF; DNA: TGTGCCAGCAGACCGGACAGGGGAACCTACGAGCAGTACTTC
length: 12; V: TRBV2; D: TRBD1; J: TRBJ1-1; size: .; CDR3: CASRPGTGGAFF; DNA: TGTGCCAGCAGGCCAGGGACAGGTGGAGCTTTCTTT
length: 15; V: TRBV11-2; D: TRBD1; J: TRBJ2-5; size: once; CDR3: CASSLRTGAKETQYF; DNA: TGTGCCAGCAGCTTGAGGACAGGGGCTAAAGAGACCCAGTACTTC
length: 13; V: TRBV6-2/TRBV6-3; D: TRBD1; J: TRBJ1-2; size: once; CDR3: CASSSDRAKGYTF; DNA: TGTGCCAGCAGTTCCGACAGGGCTAAAGGCTACACCTTC
length: 14; V: TRBV19; D: TRBD2; J: TRBJ2-7; size: .; CDR3: CASRLADEPYEQYF; DNA: TGTGCCAGTAGACTAGCGGACGAACCCTACGAGCAGTACTTC
length: 13; V: TRBV5-5; D: TRBD2; J: TRBJ2-7; size: .; CDR3: CASVREGSYEQYF; DNA: TGTGCCAGCGTCAGGGAGGGATCCTACGAGCAGTACTTC
length: 14; V: TRBV5-1; D: .; J: TRBJ1-4; size: .; CDR3: CASSFAGIDEKLFF; DNA: TGCGCCAGCAGCTTTGCGGGGATAGACGAAAAACTGTTTTTT
length: 14; V: TRBV6-6; D: .; J: TRBJ1-6; size: .; CDR3: CASTYRAGESPLHF; DNA: TGTGCCAGCACCTATAGGGCCGGGGAGTCCCCCCTCCACTTT
length: 14; V: TRBV5-8; D: .; J: TRBJ1-5; size: .; CDR3: CASSLASGNQPQHF; DNA: TGTGCCAGCAGCTTGGCCAGCGGCAATCAGCCCCAGCATTTT
length: 14; V: TRBV7-3; D: .; J: TRBJ2-2; size: few; CDR3: CASSQDTRGGELFF; DNA: TGTGCCAGCAGCCAGGACACAAGGGGCGGGGAGCTGTTTTTT
length: 14; V: TRBV5-1; D: TRBD1; J: TRBJ2-3; size: once; CDR3: CASSYRQGADTQYF; DNA: TGCGCCAGCAGCTATCGACAGGGGGCAGATACGCAGTATTTT
length: 15; V: TRBV7-2; D: .; J: TRBJ1-3; size: .; CDR3: CASRNPPGDGNTIYF; DNA: TGTGCCAGCAGGAATCCCCCCGGGGATGGAAACACCATATATTTT
length: 15; V: TRBV27; D: TRBD1; J: TRBJ1-1; size: .; CDR3: CASRKTGEMNTEAFF; DNA: TGTGCCAGCAGAAAAACAGGGGAAATGAACACTGAAGCTTTCTTT
length: 13; V: TRBV29-1; D: .; J: TRBJ1-4; size: few; CDR3: CSVTNRVDEKLFF; DNA: TGCAGCGTTACGAACAGGGTCGATGAAAAACTGTTTTTT
length: 14; V: TRBV30; D: TRBD2; J: TRBJ2-5; size: .; CDR3: CAWRVAGGRETQYF; DNA: TGTGCCTGGAGGGTTGCGGGAGGTCGGGAGACCCAGTACTTC
length: 15; V: TRBV9; D: TRBD1; J: TRBJ2-2; size: .; CDR3: CASSAGTGSTGELFF; DNA: TGTGCCAGCAGCGCCGGGACAGGGAGCACCGGGGAGCTGTTTTTT
length: 14; V: TRBV7-9; D: .; J: TRBJ1-6; size: few; CDR3: CASSPDSDNSPLHF; DNA: TGTGCCAGCAGCCCAGACAGTGATAATTCACCCCTCCACTTT
length: 14; V: TRBV3-1/TRBV3-2; D: .; J: TRBJ1-1; size: .; CDR3: CASSLTGRGTEAFF; DNA: TGTGCCAGCAGTCTTACAGGGAGGGGCACTGAAGCTTTCTTT
length: 13; V: TRBV9; D: TRBD1; J: TRBJ2-7; size: .; CDR3: CASTPGGPYEQYF; DNA: TGTGCCAGCACCCCAGGGGGCCCCTACGAGCAGTACTTC
length: 15; V: TRBV7-9; D: .; J: TRBJ1-2; size: few; CDR3: CASSKQGAFGYGYTF; DNA: TGTGCCAGCAGCAAACAGGGCGCGTTTGGCTATGGCTACACCTTC
length: 14; V: TRBV9; D: .; J: TRBJ1-2; size: many; CDR3: CASSVDAERYGYTF; DNA: TGTGCCAGCAGCGTAGATGCGGAGCGCTATGGCTACACCTTC
length: 16; V: TRBV5-1; D: TRBD2; J: TRBJ2-3; size: .; CDR3: CASSVTSGSGADTQYF; DNA: TGCGCCAGCAGCGTAACTAGCGGGAGTGGTGCAGATACGCAGTATTTT
length: 16; V: TRBV4-2; D: TRBD2; J: TRBJ2-1; size: .; CDR3: CASSPLAGGPYNEQFF; DNA: TGTGCCAGCAGCCCATTAGCGGGAGGGCCATACAATGAGCAGTTCTTC
length: 13; V: TRBV3-1/TRBV3-2; D: .; J: TRBJ2-7; size: .; CDR3: CASSHPGEYEQYF; DNA: TGTGCCAGCAGCCATCCGGGGGAGTACGAGCAGTACTTC
length: 14; V: TRBV28; D: .; J: TRBJ2-7; size: .; CDR3: CASRSGTLIRAQYF; DNA: TGTGCCAGCAGGTCCGGGACACTAATACGAGCGCAGTACTTC
length: 15; V: TRBV3-1/TRBV3-2; D: .; J: TRBJ1-4; size: .; CDR3: CASSLTGSENEKLFF; DNA: TGTGCCAGCAGCCTAACCGGTTCCGAAAATGAAAAACTGTTTTTT
length: 15; V: TRBV19; D: .; J: TRBJ2-3; size: .; CDR3: CASSMLGQPTDTQYF; DNA: TGTGCCAGTAGTATGCTAGGACAGCCCACAGATACGCAGTATTTT
length: 13; V: TRBV7-2; D: .; J: TRBJ2-4; size: .; CDR3: CASSLDRKNIQYF; DNA: TGTGCCAGCAGCTTAGACAGGAAAAACATTCAGTACTTC
length: 13; V: TRBV28; D: .; J: TRBJ2-2; size: few; CDR3: CATGVLATGELFF; DNA: TGTGCCACCGGGGTTTTGGCCACCGGGGAGCTGTTTTTT
length: 15; V: TRBV15; D: .; J: TRBJ1-1; size: .; CDR3: CATSRERTRDTEAFF; DNA: TGTGCCACCAGCAGAGAGAGGACGCGGGACACTGAAGCTTTCTTT
length: 15; V: TRBV7-2; D: TRBD1; J: TRBJ1-3; size: .; CDR3: CASSFDRGAGNTIYF; DNA: TGTGCCAGCAGCTTTGACAGGGGCGCGGGAAACACCATATATTTT
length: 15; V: TRBV11-3; D: .; J: TRBJ2-2; size: .; CDR3: CASSREGAHTGELFF; DNA: TGTGCCAGCAGCCGGGAGGGGGCGCACACCGGGGAGCTGTTTTTT
length: 12; V: TRBV19; D: .; J: TRBJ1-3; size: .; CDR3: CASSTSGNTIYF; DNA: TGTGCCAGTAGTACGTCTGGAAACACCATATATTTT
length: 17; V: TRBV11-2; D: .; J: TRBJ2-3; size: .; CDR3: CASSRTTLSTSTDTQYF; DNA: TGTGCCAGCAGCCGCACCACCTTAAGTACTAGCACAGATACGCAGTATTTT
length: 14; V: TRBV6-5; D: .; J: TRBJ2-1; size: .; CDR3: CASTAGEFGNEQFF; DNA: TGTGCCAGCACCGCAGGGGAGTTCGGCAATGAGCAGTTCTTC
length: 17; V: TRBV15; D: .; J: TRBJ1-1; size: .; CDR3: CATSRDYTGPRSTEAFF; DNA: TGTGCCACCAGCAGAGATTACACGGGTCCCCGGAGCACTGAAGCTTTCTTT
length: 15; V: TRBV19; D: TRBD1; J: TRBJ1-2; size: .; CDR3: CASTTLQTGDYGYTF; DNA: TGTGCCAGTACCACCCTTCAGACAGGGGACTATGGCTACACCTTC
length: 14; V: TRBV7-9; D: .; J: TRBJ2-7; size: once; CDR3: CASKGEGMPYEQYF; DNA: TGTGCAAGCAAGGGGGAAGGGATGCCCTACGAGCAGTACTTC
length: 17; V: TRBV28; D: .; J: TRBJ2-1; size: .; CDR3: CASSPPVGAGYYNEQFF; DNA: TGTGCCAGCAGTCCCCCGGTGGGAGCGGGTTACTACAATGAGCAGTTCTTC
length: 14; V: TRBV3-1/TRBV3-2; D: .; J: TRBJ1-2; size: .; CDR3: CASSQDPGFYGYTF; DNA: TGTGCCAGCAGCCAAGATCCGGGGTTCTATGGCTACACCTTC
length: 15; V: TRBV7-9; D: .; J: TRBJ2-2; size: .; CDR3: CASSLRQGITGELFF; DNA: TGTGCCAGCAGCTTACGGCAGGGGATCACCGGGGAGCTGTTTTTT
length: 15; V: TRBV15; D: TRBD2; J: TRBJ2-1; size: .; CDR3: CATSPRTSGHNEQFF; DNA: TGTGCCACCAGCCCGCGGACTAGCGGACACAATGAGCAGTTCTTC
length: 15; V: TRBV27; D: TRBD1; J: TRBJ1-6; size: .; CDR3: CASSLGDRGASPLHF; DNA: TGTGCCAGCAGTTTGGGCGACAGGGGAGCTTCACCCCTCCACTTT
length: 16; V: TRBV11-1; D: TRBD2; J: TRBJ2-5; size: once; CDR3: CASSPGLSGGLETQYF; DNA: TGTGCCAGCAGCCCAGGACTAAGCGGGGGGTTGGAGACCCAGTACTTC
length: 16; V: TRBV19; D: .; J: TRBJ2-1; size: .; CDR3: CASSIDASSSYNEQFF; DNA: TGTGCCAGTAGTATAGATGCGTCTAGCTCCTACAATGAGCAGTTCTTC
length: 14; V: TRBV30; D: .; J: TRBJ2-7; size: .; CDR3: CAWRTRSGEQKQYF; DNA: TGTGCCTGGAGGACGAGATCCGGAGAACAAAAGCAGTACTTC
length: 15; V: TRBV7-7; D: .; J: TRBJ2-1; size: .; CDR3: CASSLNAGIYNEQFF; DNA: TGTGCTAGCAGCTTAAATGCGGGAATCTACAATGAGCAGTTCTTC
length: 13; V: TRBV11-2; D: .; J: TRBJ2-5; size: .; CDR3: CASSLGLQETQYF; DNA: TGTGCCAGCAGCTTGGGGCTACAAGAGACCCAGTACTTC
length: 15; V: TRBV6-5; D: TRBD2; J: TRBJ2-1; size: .; CDR3: CASSYSGTSGSPWFF; DNA: TGTGCCAGCAGTTACTCTGGAACTAGCGGGAGCCCCTGGTTCTTC
length: 16; V: TRBV5-4; D: TRBD2; J: TRBJ2-2; size: .; CDR3: CASSLGLAGDTGELFF; DNA: TGTGCCAGCAGCTTGGGACTAGCGGGAGACACCGGGGAGCTGTTTTTT
length: 14; V: TRBV9; D: TRBD2; J: TRBJ2-7; size: .; CDR3: CASSVAAGGYEQYF; DNA: TGTGCCAGCAGCGTAGCGGCGGGAGGATACGAGCAGTACTTC
length: 17; V: TRBV9; D: TRBD2; J: TRBJ2-2; size: .; CDR3: CASSVLGLAERGGELFF; DNA: TGTGCCAGCAGCGTATTGGGACTAGCGGAGCGGGGCGGGGAGCTGTTTTTT
length: 14; V: TRBV25-1; D: .; J: TRBJ1-5; size: .; CDR3: CATQSGVGNQPQHF; DNA: TGTGCCACCCAGAGCGGGGTCGGCAATCAGCCCCAGCATTTT
length: 16; V: TRBV5-1; D: .; J: TRBJ2-2; size: .; CDR3: CASSQSSTLNTGELFF; DNA: TGCGCCAGCAGCCAATCTTCTACCTTAAACACCGGGGAGCTGTTTTTT
length: 12; V: TRBV6-2/TRBV6-3; D: .; J: TRBJ2-7; size: once; CDR3: CASSSRLYEQYF; DNA: TGTGCCAGCAGTTCTCGACTCTACGAGCAGTACTTC
length: 11; V: TRBV12-3/TRBV12-4; D: .; J: TRBJ2-1; size: .; CDR3: CASSRGNEQFF; DNA: TGTGCCAGCAGTAGGGGTAATGAGCAGTTCTTC
length: 13; V: TRBV7-9; D: .; J: TRBJ1-2; size: once; CDR3: CASSRTEDYGYTF; DNA: TGTGCCAGCAGCCGAACAGAAGACTATGGCTACACCTTC